Included here is one TCR beta chain sequence, with context. Its recognized antigen is unknown. Nothing much larger sits one base from this clone, and base qualities are not available. TCR beta CDR3 regions were amplified from RNA transcripts. A first-round RT-PCR of the TCR CDR3 used the HTBI primer set with the Qiagen OneStep RT-PCR kit. A second multiplex PCR round built the libraries, followed by size selection and purification. The libraries were sequenced on an Illumina HiSeq2000 using paired-end 100 bp reads. The study's own analysis went as follows. Raw data were processed with SOAPnuke, discarding reads with adapters, uncalled bases, mean Phred below 15, or no exact constant-primer or identifier match. High-quality paired reads were merged using COPE v1.2.5, and each unique nucleotide sequence was defined as a clonotype. MiTCR v1.1 was used to align the clonotypes against IMGT TRBV, TRBD and TRBJ reference segments. Analysis was restricted to V-J combinations with a frequency above 0.0001, which covered 99.2% of repertoires. The TCS score was defined as the ratio of F50 (clonal expansion) to E x V (chaos), calculated using BLOSUM62-based TCRdist between CDR3 peptides within each V-J. Welch's t-statistics and random forest reduced roughly 540 V-J features to 13, which were used in a naive Bayes classifier (R e1071). The Morisita-Horn index was used to measure how similar the thyroid and blood repertoires were. Starting from the raw public reads, TCRdb applied fastp trimming at Q25, assembled clones with MiXCR and retained in-frame beta chains. Each entry merges the rows of one CDR3 protein and shows their most common DNA and genes. In this record, the V and J calls reflect TCRdb's handling and not the investigators' own analysis. This sample has over 700,000 distinct CDR3 sequences in its table, and 30% to 40% of those were observed once. Roughly 30% of the sample comes from the top ten.

These data belong to a study of T cells in Graves' hyperthyroidism and ophthalmopathy (dated by TCRdb to between 2017 and 2020). For the study in its entirety: Peripheral blood samples were taken at the time of initial diagnosis, prior to any treatment. TCR V-J signatures able to tell the groups apart were searched for in a discovery cohort of 95 or so patients, of whom 43 had Graves' ophthalmopathy and about 60 had stable Graves' hyperthyroidism. Prospective prediction of ophthalmopathy was tested in an independent validation cohort consisting of some 20 hyperthyroidism patients and over 15 patients who later progressed to ophthalmopathy. The approximately 90 discovery patients were divided at random into training and test sets in a 7:3 ratio. The study also compared thyroid tissue and blood T-cell repertoires from about six Graves' hyperthyroidism patients. Once sampling was done, hyperthyroidism patients were given methimazole at a starting dose of 30 mg daily, whereas ophthalmopathy patients were given high-dose intravenous methylprednisolone. TCR Vbeta CDR3 sequencing of 120 to 150 peripheral blood samples (more than 40 ophthalmopathy, 70 to 85 hyperthyroidism and roughly 17 progressor patients) is reported in the paper. Broad study findings and their caveats: No statistical method was used to fix the sample size in advance, and group allocation was not hidden from the investigators. Most expanded thyroid clonotypes (frequency above 0.001) were also found in blood, which suggests that blood repertoires may mirror thyroid immune responses. A model built on a 13 V-J signature distinguished ophthalmopathy from stable hyperthyroidism, reaching 85% to 90% sensitivity and around 81% specificity in cross-validation and 80%/75% in testing. In validation, the model predicted progression to ophthalmopathy a median of approximately 6.6 months before onset, with roughly 70% sensitivity and roughly 79% specificity.

Stable Graves' hyperthyroidism was defined as no progression to ophthalmopathy during 18 months of follow-up. Hyperthyroidism patients were newly diagnosed, with disease duration under 2 months, and aged 18 to 65 years. Patients with uncontrolled infections, other autoimmune diseases, pregnancy or lactation were excluded. Diagnoses were based on clinical symptoms, serum thyroxine and TRAb, thyroid ultrasound and orbital computed tomography. Ficoll-Paque density gradient centrifugation was used to isolate PBMCs from 8.5 to 10 ml of fresh peripheral blood. Total RNA was extracted using Trizol reagent, and RNA quality was assessed on an Agilent 2100 Bioanalyzer. The sequence was collected from a woman aged 40 to 50 with Graves' hyperthyroidism. Sequencing used blood.

The CDR3 here reads CASPPRAETSGGAGETQYF. In nucleotides, the sequence is TGTGCCAGCCCCCCCAGAGCAGAGACTAGCGGGGGGGCCGGGGAGACCCAGTACTTC. The chain was built from TRBV6-4 and TRBJ2-5, with 14 bases aligning to TRBD2. The CDR3 starts with the cysteine, ends with the phenylalanine, and has 19 residues. The CDR3 DNA has 57 bases and is translated from base 1. CDR1 and CDR2 are read off the germline V gene as MRHNA and SNTAGT. At the junction V is shortened by 8 bases and J by 5 bases; bases outside the gene matches: 19.